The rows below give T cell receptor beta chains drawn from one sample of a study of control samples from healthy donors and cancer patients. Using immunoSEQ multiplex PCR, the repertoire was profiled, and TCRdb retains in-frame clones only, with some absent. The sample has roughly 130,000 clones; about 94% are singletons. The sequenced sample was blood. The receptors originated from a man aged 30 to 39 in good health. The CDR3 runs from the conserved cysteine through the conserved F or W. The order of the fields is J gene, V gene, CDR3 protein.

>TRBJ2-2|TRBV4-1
CASSQPQSGKAGELFF
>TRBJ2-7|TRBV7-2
CASSLAGTPGADEQYF
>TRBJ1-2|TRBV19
CASTKGAPGYTF
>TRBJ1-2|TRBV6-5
CASSPGPILDYGYTF
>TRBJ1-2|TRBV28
CASSFRWGTEGYTF
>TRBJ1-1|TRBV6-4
CASSRTLNTEAFF
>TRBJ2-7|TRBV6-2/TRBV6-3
CASSYGTLSEQYF
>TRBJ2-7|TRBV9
CASSVGGGAAYEQYF
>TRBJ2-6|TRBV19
CASSISLNRYSGANVLTF
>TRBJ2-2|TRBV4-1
CASSQVLLSGGTGELFF
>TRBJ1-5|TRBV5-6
CASSGFWDGNQPQHF
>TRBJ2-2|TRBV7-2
CASSLLGAGELFF
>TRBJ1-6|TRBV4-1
CASSPTRTGGSPLHF
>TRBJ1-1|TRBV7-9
CASSLGYREVEAFF
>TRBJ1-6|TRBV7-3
CASSLHGGNNSPLHF
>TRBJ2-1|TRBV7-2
CASSYSGGGHSYNEQFF
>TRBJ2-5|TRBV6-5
CASSLYRGNQETQYF
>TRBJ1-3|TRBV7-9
CASSLGANSGNTIYF
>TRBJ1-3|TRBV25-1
CASLGQNSGNTIYF
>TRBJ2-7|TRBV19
CASSIGVGAYEQYF
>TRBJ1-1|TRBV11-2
CASSFLSGGTEAFF
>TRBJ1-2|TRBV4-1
CASSQGILYRNYGYTF